Here is one T cell receptor beta chain with its context. The V segment lost 4 bases and the J segment 5 bases; nucleotides outside the gene matches: 8. The CDR3 totals 15 residues. Germline lookup yields CDR1 SGHRS and CDR2 YFSETQ. All enrollees were about 18 to 89 years old and from approximately 24 US areas. Methods used by the authors: Quantification of nucleated cells was approximated via reference gene primer amplification. The table came from immunoSEQ multiplex PCR; TCRdb's copy has only in-frame clones and leaves some out. V, J and clone size reflect that table, while D and trimming were determined from the DNA. The repertoire holds a few hundred thousand clones, with 80% to 90% as singletons. This entry is derived from a study of blood T cell repertoires in COVID-19. Looking at the study overall: Some COVID-19 samples were acute and others convalescent; all came from the United States, Italy and Spain.

Material: PBMCs or T cells enriched from blood (not recorded which). This sequence joins TRBV5-1 and TRBJ1-1; 10 bases align to TRBD1. This clonotype was sampled from a woman aged 40 to 55 with acute COVID-19. The CDR3 DNA sequence: TGCGCCAGCAGCCCCGGACAGGGGGTTGGAACTGAAGCTTTCTTT. Translating it yields CASSPGQGVGTEAFF.